What follows are 28 T cell receptor beta chains derived from one specimen sequenced in a study of cytomegalovirus exposure and HLA in healthy donors. The PCR made use of 60 Vbeta and 13 Jbeta primers. The method was immunoSEQ multiplex PCR; TCRdb's version includes in-frame clones alone and lacks a portion of them. The sample holds about 81,000 clones; around 80% are singletons and the top ten take more than 2.5%. Sequenced input: PBMCs. These TCRs come from a man aged 50 or older in good health and CMV-seropositive.

The chain recombines TRBV11-2 with TRBJ2-1; no firm D call. The CDR3 extends over 14 amino acids. Germline CDR1 SGHAT, CDR2 FQNNGV. V was trimmed by 5 bases and J by 0 bases, leaving 8 bases between them. The CDR3 reads CASSLPSSYNEQFF. CDR3 nucleotide sequence: TGTGCCAGCAGCCTCCCGAGCTCCTACAATGAGCAGTTCTTC. Full variable domain (outside the CDR3, taken from reference TRBV11-2 and TRBJ2-1): EAGVAQSPRYKIIEKRQSVAFWCNPISGHATLYWYQQILGQGPKLLIQFQNNGVVDDSQLPKDRFSAERLKGVDSTLKIQPAKLEDSAVYLCASSLPSSYNEQFFGPGTRLTVL.

The chain employs TRBV7-2 and TRBJ2-5, with D perhaps matching TRBD2 (8 bases). The CDR3 contains 18 residues. CDR1 is SGHTA and CDR2 is FQGNSA in the germline V gene. The V end lost 5 bases, the J end lost 1 base, and 23 bases lay between the germline ends. The CDR3 region is CASSHQGGWAGGQETQYF. The DNA for the CDR3 is TGTGCCAGCAGCCATCAGGGGGGGTGGGCGGGAGGCCAAGAGACCCAGTACTTC.

Comments on this clone: A read error may produce the germline difference seen at one junction end. This chain connects TRBV7-9 to TRBJ2-1; D is uncertain. Germline V lookup: CDR1 SEHNR, CDR2 FQNEAQ (reference sequence). This CDR3 region has 12 residues. The CDR3 bases are TGTGCCAGCAGCTTAGACTACACTGAGCAGTTCTTC. Translation gives CASSLDYTEQFF.

J is TRBJ1-3 and V is TRBV30, with a possible D match to TRBD1 (5 bases). Germline V gives CDR1 GTSNPN, CDR2 SVGIG (reference sequence). The ends were cut back, 0 bases at V and 0 bases at J, with 15 bases in the middle. The CDR3 sequence is 17 residues long. CDR3 DNA sequence: TGTGCCTGGAGTGTACTCCCATGGGGGGACTCTGGAAACACCATATATTTT. Protein sequence: CAWSVLPWGDSGNTIYF.

The chain employs TRBV6-5 and TRBJ2-1; TRBD2 is a possible D gene (5 bases). Per the germline V gene, CDR1 is MNHEY and CDR2 is SVGAGI. V was clipped by 2 bases and J by 8 bases, with 10 bases between them. This CDR3 is 13 amino acids long. Here the CDR3 DNA reads TGTGCCAGCAGTTACGGGGAACTAGATGAGCAGTTCTTC. Residues: CASSYGELDEQFF.

The chain couples TRBV5-4 to TRBJ1-1; 9 nucleotides match TRBD1. Trimming removed 4 bases from V and 4 bases from J; junction bases left unmatched: 8. CDR3 length: 15 amino acids. Germline CDR1 reads SGHNT; CDR2 reads YYREEE (reference sequence). The CDR3 loop is CASSGEQGAITEAFF. CDR3 coding DNA: TGTGCCAGCAGCGGGGAACAGGGGGCTATCACTGAAGCTTTCTTT. The full variable domain, in which reference TRBV5-4 and TRBJ1-1 provide the parts outside the CDR3, is ETGVTQSPTHLIKTRGQQVTLRCSSQSGHNTVSWYQQALGQGPQFIFQYYREEENGRGNFPPRFSGLQFPNYSSELNVNALELDDSALYLCASSGEQGAITEAFFGQGTRLTVV.

This chain connects TRBV18 to TRBJ1-1; TRBD1 is a possible D gene (5 bases). Germline V lookup: CDR1 KGHSH, CDR2 LQKENI. Trimming left V 3 bases short and J 2 bases short, with 16 bases between. CDR3 length equals 16 residues. CDR3 sequence reads: CASSPIGDAGNTEAFF. Here the CDR3 DNA reads TGTGCCAGCTCACCGATTGGGGACGCGGGAAACACTGAAGCTTTCTTT.

The chain recombines TRBV15 with TRBJ2-1; D perhaps matches TRBD2 (5 bases). Germline loops: CDR1 LNHNV, CDR2 YYDKDF (reference sequence). This CDR3 is built from 18 residues. With 0 bases removed from V and 8 bases from J, the gap between germline ends came to 23 bases. CDR3 DNA sequence: TGTGCCACCAGCAGAGACCCCCCCGGGATGAATTTCGGGGATGAGCAGTTCTTC. Its translation: CATSRDPPGMNFGDEQFF. Variable domain in full (rest from reference TRBV15 and TRBJ2-1): DAMVIQNPRYQVTQFGKPVTLSCSQTLNHNVMYWYQQKSSQAPKLLFHYYDKDFNNEADTPDNFQSRRPNTSFCFLDIRSPGLGDTAMYLCATSRDPPGMNFGDEQFFGPGTRLTVL.

The J gene is TRBJ2-5, the V gene TRBV7-2; D possibly corresponds to TRBD2 (7 bases). The CDR3 totals 15 residues. Trimming shortened V by 2 bases and J by 4 bases, and 14 bases separated the two germline ends. The germline CDR1 and CDR2 sequences are SGHTA and FQGNSA. This CDR3 reads CASSLFRGGRETQYF. The CDR3 DNA follows: TGTGCCAGCAGCTTATTCAGGGGAGGGCGAGAGACCCAGTACTTC.

The chain combines TRBV9 with TRBJ2-1; 7 nucleotides agree with TRBD2. Germline CDR1 SGDLS, CDR2 YYNGEE. The CDR3 is made up of 14 amino acids. The V and J ends lost 2 bases and 8 bases, in that order; junction bases with no gene match: 7. CDR3 coding DNA: TGTGCCAGCAGCGTTCAGTGGGAGGGCGATGAGCAGTTCTTC. It encodes CASSVQWEGDEQFF.

The rearrangement joins TRBV7-6 to TRBJ2-5, with D possibly being TRBD2 (5 bases). The DNA end favors TRBJ2-7, so the J call may be wrong. This CDR3 spans 13 amino acids. CDR1 SGHVS and CDR2 FNYEAQ come from the germline V gene. The CDR3, as DNA: TGTGCCAGCAGCCCCGGGGATGCTTACGAGCAGTACTTC. This gives the protein CASSPGDAYEQYF.

V and J are TRBV19 and TRBJ2-1; 9 bases fit TRBD2. Germline V gene data show CDR1 as LNHDA and CDR2 as SQIVND (reference sequence). CDR3 size: 15 residues. J was trimmed by 9 bases and V by 7 bases; bases with no gene match: 13. The CDR3 nucleotides are TGTGCCAGTAAGGCTAGCGGGGCCCCTACAGCTGAGCAGTTCTTC. Translating it yields CASKASGAPTAEQFF.

The J gene is TRBJ1-1, the V gene TRBV5-1, with 7 nucleotides matching TRBD1. Trimming removed 2 bases from V and 3 bases from J; junction bases left unmatched: 7. This CDR3 is 15 amino acids long. Germline V gene data show CDR1 as SGHRS and CDR2 as YFSETQ. CDR3 in amino acids: CASSLQGFGDTEAFF. DNA for the CDR3: TGCGCCAGCAGCTTACAGGGGTTTGGTGACACTGAAGCTTTCTTT.

V and J are TRBV4-2 and TRBJ2-2; 7 bases are a match to TRBD2. The length of the CDR3 is 15 residues. Germline-derived CDR1 and CDR2 are LGHNA and YNFKEQ. After removal of 4 bases from V and 6 bases from J, the junction contained 8 bases not matched to a gene. CDR3 coding DNA: TGTGCCAGCAGCCGCTCCGGACTAGATGCCGGGGAGCTGTTTTTT. This gives the protein CASSRSGLDAGELFF.

This clone was observed a handful of times. The chain is built from TRBV10-1 and TRBJ1-2, with 9 bases matching TRBD1. The CDR3 runs 16 residues. Germline assignment: CDR1 WNHNN and CDR2 SYGVQD (reference sequence). The V gene end was trimmed by 6 bases and the J gene end by 4 bases; junction bases not matched to a gene: 12. CDR3 bases: TGCGCCAGCAGACTACGACATCCGACAGGGGGCTATGGCTACACCTTC. It translates to CASRLRHPTGGYGYTF.

The gene calls are TRBV19 and TRBJ2-1, with 16 bases fitting TRBD2. V trimming: 6 bases; J trimming: 5 bases; junction bases outside the gene matches: 4. Looked up from germline, CDR1 is LNHDA and CDR2 is SQIVND (reference sequence). This CDR3 region has 16 residues. The CDR3 DNA reads as TGTGCCAGTAGGAAGGGACTAGCGGGAGGGGACAATGAGCAGTTCTTC. As protein: CASRKGLAGGDNEQFF.

This clone was picked up one time. The gene calls are TRBV5-6 and TRBJ2-5; weak D call: TRBD1 (5 bases). The CDR3 contains 15 residues. Germline V gene data show CDR1 as SGHDT and CDR2 as YYEEEE. Trimming took off 6 bases at V and 4 bases at J, with 19 bases between the two ends. In DNA, the CDR3 is TGTGCCAGCACCCCGCACCAGGGCTCGGGAGAGACCCAGTACTTC. Translated, it gives CASTPHQGSGETQYF.

The genes are TRBV18 and TRBJ1-2, with 10 positions matching TRBD1. The CDR3 sequence is 18 residues long. V lost 2 bases and J lost 2; bases outside the gene matches: 11. Germline assignment: CDR1 KGHSH and CDR2 LQKENI. CDR3 nucleotides: TGTGCCAGCTCACCAATCAACTCGGGACAGGGGACCAACTATGGCTACACCTTC. Protein: CASSPINSGQGTNYGYTF.

V and J are TRBV7-3 and TRBJ2-1, with TRBD2 identical over 8 bases. This CDR3 region has 15 residues. Germline values: CDR1 SGHTA, CDR2 FQGTGA. Unmatched junction bases numbered 6, after V lost 1 base and J lost 7 bases. CDR3 residues: CASSLMGSGSNEQFF. The CDR3 DNA sequence: TGTGCCAGCAGCTTAATGGGGAGCGGGAGTAATGAGCAGTTCTTC.

This clone was seen just once. The rearrangement uses TRBV27 and TRBJ1-1; the D is unclear. This CDR3 is 16 amino acids long. V gave up 8 bases and J gave up 0 bases, with 19 bases separating them. The germline V gene has CDR1 MNHEY and CDR2 SMNVEV (reference sequence). This chain's CDR3 is CASSPGRRDLNTEAFF. The CDR3 DNA follows: TGTGCCAGCTCGCCTGGGAGGCGAGATCTGAACACTGAAGCTTTCTTT.

This rearrangement joins TRBV30 to TRBJ1-1, with no clear D. V was pared by 4 bases and J by 0 bases, with 9 bases between. The CDR3 totals 13 residues. Germline CDR1 and CDR2: GTSNPN and SVGIG (reference sequence). The CDR3 DNA reads as TGTGCCTGGAAGCCAGGCTTGAACACTGAAGCTTTCTTT. Translation: CAWKPGLNTEAFF.

For the CDR3, the DNA is TGTGCCAGCAGCCAATTAGACAGGGTTAACTATGGCTACACCTTC. Residues: CASSQLDRVNYGYTF. This chain joins TRBV9 and TRBJ1-2, with 7 bases fitting TRBD1. V dropped 4 bases and J dropped 1; count of bases not matched to a gene: 7. From germline, CDR1 is SGDLS and CDR2 YYNGEE. This CDR3 has 15 residues.

V and J are TRBV19 and TRBJ1-1, with a tentative D call TRBD1 (5 bases). Germline V CDR1 and CDR2: LNHDA, SQIVND (reference sequence). V lost 8 bases and J lost 0, with 22 bases in between. CDR3 length equals 17 residues. CDR3 sequence: CASPLGPAALMNTEAFF. The CDR3 region has the DNA TGTGCCAGTCCTCTGGGGCCGGCGGCACTCATGAACACTGAAGCTTTCTTT. The complete variable domain, with remaining parts taken from reference TRBV19 and TRBJ1-1, reads DGGITQSPKYLFRKEGQNVTLSCEQNLNHDAMYWYRQDPGQGLRLIYYSQIVNDFQKGDIAEGYSVSREKKESFPLTVTSAQKNPTAFYLCASPLGPAALMNTEAFFGQGTRLTVV.

V and J are TRBV6-1 and TRBJ1-5, with 7 bases aligning to TRBD1. CDR1 MNHNS and CDR2 SASEGT come from the germline V gene. The CDR3 totals 13 residues. V gave up 3 bases and J gave up 5 bases; unmatched junction bases: 1. CDR3 sequence reads: CASSDRGDQPQHF. The CDR3 DNA reads TGTGCCAGCAGTGACAGGGGGGATCAGCCCCAGCATTTT.

The gene calls are TRBV7-8 and TRBJ2-3, with TRBD1 as a possible D gene (6 bases). V was trimmed by 5 bases and J by 4 bases, leaving 22 bases between them. This CDR3 has 17 amino acids. Germline V lookup: CDR1 SGHVS, CDR2 FQNEAQ. CDR3 amino acids: CASSLLHREDEADTQYF. DNA of the CDR3: TGTGCCAGCAGCCTCTTACACAGGGAAGACGAAGCAGATACGCAGTATTTT.

The rearrangement joins TRBV11-2 to TRBJ2-1, with a weak D call TRBD2 (5 bases). The CDR3 consists of 13 residues. Germline-derived CDR1 and CDR2 are SGHAT and FQNNGV. Deletions cut 5 bases from V and 6 bases from J, with 11 bases between. The CDR3 DNA follows: TGTGCCAGCAGCAAGGACTTTCTCAATGAGCAGTTCTTC. Translating gives CASSKDFLNEQFF. Full variable domain (rest looked up from reference TRBV11-2 and TRBJ2-1): EAGVAQSPRYKIIEKRQSVAFWCNPISGHATLYWYQQILGQGPKLLIQFQNNGVVDDSQLPKDRFSAERLKGVDSTLKIQPAKLEDSAVYLCASSKDFLNEQFFGPGTRLTVL.

This clone was detected only once. An end of the junction does not agree with germline; a read error may underlie this. The J gene is TRBJ2-4, the V gene TRBV7-8, with D perhaps matching TRBD1 (5 bases). Germline V CDR1 and CDR2: SGHVS, FQNEAQ. CDR3 length: 17 amino acids. The CDR3: CASSLGTLQGAKNSQYF. CDR3 bases: TGTGCCAGCAGCTTAGGGACACTCCAAGGGGCCAAAAACAGTCAGTACTTC.

This clone was observed once. CDR3 sequence reads: CASSLDSNYGYTF. The CDR3 DNA reads as TGTGCCAGCAGCCTAGACTCTAACTATGGCTACACCTTC. This chain uses TRBV4-2 with TRBJ1-2; D not certain. CDR1 is LGHNA and CDR2 is YNFKEQ in the germline V gene. V was cut by 4 bases and J by 0 bases, with 6 bases left in between. The CDR3 totals 13 residues.